The TCR beta chain described here comes from a study of blood T cells in healthy people across ages. Study-wide results and limits: Strong correlation was found linking TCR beta diversity to naive T cell percentage.

This clonotype occurred a few times. Its antigen is undetermined. Isolation yielded PBMCs, at least 6.5 million per sample, in every case. Primed by a sample-barcoded 5' primer and a J-beta primer mix, a second PCR proceeded for 7 to 11 cycles. Through a template-switch adaptor with 12 random nucleotides, each cDNA molecule received a tag. TCRdb reanalysed the 5' RACE reads using MiXCR and keeps one entry per CDR3 protein. The data contain about 1,400,000 distinct CDR3 sequences, roughly 40% of them singletons. The CDR3 is made up of 15 amino acids. V lost 8 bases to trimming and J lost 4 bases, with 17 bases between them. Looked up from germline, CDR1 is SGHAT and CDR2 is FQNNGV.

The source material was blood. The source of this sequence is a young woman in good health. J is TRBJ2-2 and V is TRBV11-2; the D gene is possibly TRBD2 (6 bases). The CDR3 sequence: CASGLAGRGTGELFF. CDR3 nucleotide sequence: TGTGCCAGCGGTTTGGCGGGAAGGGGCACCGGGGAGCTGTTTTTT.